This T cell receptor (beta chain) is drawn from a study of Graves' ophthalmopathy and Graves' hyperthyroidism. Regarding the study as a whole: Between ophthalmopathy and stable hyperthyroidism, a 13-signature model drew a separation with 87.88% sensitivity and 75% to 82% specificity. Blood also held most thyroid clonotypes expanded above 0.001 frequency.

The V end lost 4 bases, the J end lost 0 bases, and 4 bases lay between the germline ends. This CDR3 region has 13 residues. The germline V gene encodes CDR1 ENHRY and CDR2 SYGVKD. As regards this clonotype: Its antigen remains unidentified.

Moderate-to-severe activity, CAS ≥3, NOSPECS ≥4 and a duration under 3 months were seen in donors with ophthalmopathy. Amplification of TCR beta CDR3 regions used RNA transcripts. An initial RT-PCR round employing HTBI primers preceded a second-round multiplex PCR. TCRdb re-called the multiplex PCR reads through MiXCR, storing one row per CDR3 protein. The sample lists 500,000 to 800,000 distinct CDR3 sequences, about 41% seen once, with over 2.5% in the top ten. Sequencing was carried out using peripheral blood. The rearrangement uses TRBV10-3 and TRBJ2-4; D gene unclear. The clonotype comes from an adult man with Graves' ophthalmopathy. DNA for the CDR3: TGTGCCATCAGTGTCCGAGCCAAAAACATTCAGTACTTC. Protein product: CAISVRAKNIQYF.